Listed below are T cell receptor beta chains from one sample, sequenced in a study of blood T cell repertoires in COVID-19. The protocol was immunoSEQ multiplex PCR, while the TCRdb copy is restricted to in-frame clones and leaves out a portion. The sample includes more than 95,000 clones, 85% to 90% of them seen just once. Material: peripheral blood. Receptor source: a human donor in a cohort sampled during active COVID-19. CDR3s include the opening cysteine and the closing phenylalanine or tryptophan. Fields, in order: V gene, clone size, D gene, J gene, CDR3 protein, CDR3 DNA. A D gene is named only where the DNA matches it firmly. Some rows have no size entry. The others give once, few or many, or a class for an expanded clone.

v_call: TRBV18
clone_size: -
d_call: -
j_call: TRBJ2-1
cdr3_aa: CASSLRTVSTSYNEQFF
cdr3_nt: TGTGCCAGCTCCCTTAGGACAGTAAGCACTTCCTACAATGAGCAGTTCTTC

v_call: TRBV4-1
clone_size: -
d_call: -
j_call: TRBJ1-3
cdr3_aa: CASSQDPSSGLIGNTIYF
cdr3_nt: TGCGCCAGCAGCCAAGATCCCTCCTCGGGACTCATAGGAAACACCATATATTTT

v_call: TRBV28
clone_size: -
d_call: TRBD2
j_call: TRBJ2-7
cdr3_aa: CASSDGLAEWGASYEQYF
cdr3_nt: TGTGCCAGCAGTGATGGACTAGCAGAATGGGGAGCATCCTACGAGCAGTACTTC

v_call: TRBV3-1/TRBV3-2
clone_size: -
d_call: -
j_call: TRBJ1-5
cdr3_aa: CASSQAGFNQPQHF
cdr3_nt: TGTGCCAGCAGCCAAGCCGGGTTCAATCAGCCCCAGCATTTT

v_call: TRBV3-1/TRBV3-2
clone_size: -
d_call: TRBD1
j_call: TRBJ2-2
cdr3_aa: CASSQLQGRNTGELFF
cdr3_nt: TGTGCCAGCAGCCAATTACAGGGGCGTAACACCGGGGAGCTGTTTTTT

v_call: TRBV7-3
clone_size: -
d_call: TRBD1
j_call: TRBJ1-5
cdr3_aa: CASSPDRDQPQHF
cdr3_nt: TGTGCCAGCAGTCCCGACAGGGATCAGCCCCAGCATTTT

v_call: TRBV2
clone_size: once
d_call: -
j_call: TRBJ2-1
cdr3_aa: CASRHRDWVNEQFF
cdr3_nt: TGTGCCAGCAGGCACCGGGACTGGGTCAATGAGCAGTTCTTC

v_call: TRBV9
clone_size: -
d_call: -
j_call: TRBJ1-4
cdr3_aa: CASSVESRTEKLFF
cdr3_nt: TGTGCCAGCAGCGTAGAGTCCAGAACTGAAAAACTGTTTTTT

v_call: TRBV30
clone_size: -
d_call: -
j_call: TRBJ2-6
cdr3_aa: CAWSVLGSGANVLTF
cdr3_nt: TGTGCCTGGAGTGTACTAGGCTCTGGGGCCAACGTCCTGACTTTC

v_call: TRBV19
clone_size: -
d_call: TRBD1
j_call: TRBJ1-2
cdr3_aa: CASSTTGALANYGYTF
cdr3_nt: TGTGCCAGTAGTACGACAGGGGCCCTGGCTAACTATGGCTACACCTTC

v_call: TRBV5-5
clone_size: once
d_call: -
j_call: TRBJ1-1
cdr3_aa: CASSFAGGGGTEAFF
cdr3_nt: TGTGCCAGCAGCTTTGCAGGCGGGGGCGGCACTGAAGCTTTCTTT

v_call: TRBV9
clone_size: -
d_call: -
j_call: TRBJ2-7
cdr3_aa: CASSVEPLGARNEQYF
cdr3_nt: TGTGCCAGCAGCGTAGAACCCTTAGGAGCTCGGAACGAGCAGTACTTC

v_call: TRBV4-3
clone_size: -
d_call: TRBD2
j_call: TRBJ2-3
cdr3_aa: CASSQSTSGGDTQYF
cdr3_nt: TGCGCCAGCAGCCAATCCACTAGCGGGGGAGATACGCAGTATTTT

v_call: TRBV11-2
clone_size: -
d_call: TRBD2
j_call: TRBJ2-1
cdr3_aa: CASGWTSGYNEQFF
cdr3_nt: TGTGCCAGCGGTTGGACTAGCGGGTACAATGAGCAGTTCTTC

v_call: TRBV7-8
clone_size: -
d_call: TRBD1
j_call: TRBJ2-7
cdr3_aa: CASSLDGDREIYEQYF
cdr3_nt: TGTGCCAGCAGCTTAGACGGGGACAGGGAAATATACGAGCAGTACTTC

v_call: TRBV7-9
clone_size: -
d_call: -
j_call: TRBJ1-2
cdr3_aa: CASSLLGANYGYTF
cdr3_nt: TGTGCCAGCAGCTTATTGGGCGCTAACTATGGCTACACCTTC

v_call: TRBV24-1
clone_size: -
d_call: -
j_call: TRBJ2-1
cdr3_aa: CATSDLQTYNEQFF
cdr3_nt: TGTGCCACCAGTGATTTACAGACCTACAATGAGCAGTTCTTC

v_call: TRBV11-2
clone_size: -
d_call: TRBD2
j_call: TRBJ2-7
cdr3_aa: CASSLDRGGGDYEQYF
cdr3_nt: TGTGCCAGCAGCTTAGATCGGGGCGGGGGAGACTACGAGCAGTACTTC

v_call: TRBV5-4
clone_size: -
d_call: TRBD2
j_call: TRBJ2-3
cdr3_aa: CASSLAGGGTDTQYF
cdr3_nt: TGTGCCAGCAGCTTGGCTGGGGGGGGCACAGATACGCAGTATTTT

v_call: TRBV5-4
clone_size: -
d_call: -
j_call: TRBJ1-3
cdr3_aa: CASSLDPGPGNTIYF
cdr3_nt: TGTGCCAGCAGCTTGGATCCGGGTCCCGGAAACACCATATATTTT

v_call: TRBV4-2
clone_size: -
d_call: -
j_call: TRBJ2-3
cdr3_aa: CASSQDPSMADTQYF
cdr3_nt: TGTGCCAGCAGCCAAGATCCCTCTATGGCAGATACGCAGTATTTT

v_call: TRBV28
clone_size: -
d_call: TRBD1
j_call: TRBJ2-7
cdr3_aa: CASSSGQSYEQYF
cdr3_nt: TGTGCCAGCAGTTCGGGACAGAGCTACGAGCAGTACTTC

v_call: TRBV5-5
clone_size: -
d_call: TRBD1
j_call: TRBJ2-5
cdr3_aa: CASSLDDRGTWGTQYF
cdr3_nt: TGTGCCAGCAGCTTGGATGACAGGGGAACCTGGGGGACCCAGTACTTC

v_call: TRBV2
clone_size: -
d_call: -
j_call: TRBJ2-1
cdr3_aa: CASRTANEQFF
cdr3_nt: TGTGCCAGCAGGACAGCTAATGAGCAGTTCTTC

v_call: TRBV7-9
clone_size: -
d_call: -
j_call: TRBJ2-3
cdr3_aa: CASSLGEIVRDTQYF
cdr3_nt: TGTGCCAGCAGCTTAGGGGAGATAGTAAGAGATACGCAGTATTTT

v_call: TRBV11-3
clone_size: -
d_call: TRBD1
j_call: TRBJ2-1
cdr3_aa: CASSLGQGPHEQFF
cdr3_nt: TGTGCCAGCAGCTTAGGACAGGGACCCCATGAGCAGTTCTTC

v_call: TRBV24-1
clone_size: -
d_call: TRBD2
j_call: TRBJ2-3
cdr3_aa: CATSDTNSGSTDTQYF
cdr3_nt: TGTGCCACCAGTGATACCAATAGCGGGAGCACAGATACGCAGTATTTT

v_call: TRBV27
clone_size: -
d_call: -
j_call: TRBJ1-5
cdr3_aa: CASSLEGRGQPQHF
cdr3_nt: TGTGCCAGCAGTTTAGAGGGGAGGGGTCAGCCCCAGCATTTT

v_call: TRBV2
clone_size: -
d_call: TRBD2
j_call: TRBJ2-5
cdr3_aa: CASGLPIAGRKETQYF
cdr3_nt: TGTGCCAGCGGACTCCCCATAGCGGGGAGGAAAGAGACCCAGTACTTC

v_call: TRBV6-6
clone_size: -
d_call: -
j_call: TRBJ2-2
cdr3_aa: CVSMGEVSTGELFF
cdr3_nt: TGTGTCAGCATGGGGGAGGTCTCCACCGGGGAGCTGTTTTTT

v_call: TRBV6-5
clone_size: -
d_call: TRBD1
j_call: TRBJ2-7
cdr3_aa: CASRFGQESSYEQYF
cdr3_nt: TGTGCCAGCAGATTTGGACAGGAGAGCTCCTACGAGCAGTACTTC

v_call: TRBV6-4
clone_size: -
d_call: -
j_call: TRBJ2-3
cdr3_aa: CASSAQGDGDTQYF
cdr3_nt: TGTGCCAGCAGTGCACAGGGTGATGGAGATACGCAGTATTTT

v_call: TRBV5-1
clone_size: -
d_call: -
j_call: TRBJ1-3
cdr3_aa: CASSPGTIPFASGNTIYF
cdr3_nt: TGCGCCAGCAGCCCTGGGACAATCCCCTTTGCCTCAGGAAACACCATATATTTT

v_call: TRBV7-2
clone_size: -
d_call: TRBD1
j_call: TRBJ1-3
cdr3_aa: CASSPSLRGRGNTIYF
cdr3_nt: TGTGCCAGCAGCCCAAGTCTTAGGGGGCGTGGAAACACCATATATTTT

v_call: TRBV19
clone_size: -
d_call: TRBD2
j_call: TRBJ2-3
cdr3_aa: CASSTRLAGVTDTQYF
cdr3_nt: TGTGCCAGTAGTACCCGACTAGCGGGGGTCACAGATACGCAGTATTTT

v_call: TRBV3-1/TRBV3-2
clone_size: -
d_call: TRBD2
j_call: TRBJ2-7
cdr3_aa: CASSLGTSGSYEQYF
cdr3_nt: TGTGCCAGCAGCCTTGGGACTAGCGGGAGTTACGAGCAGTACTTC

v_call: TRBV4-3
clone_size: -
d_call: -
j_call: TRBJ1-2
cdr3_aa: CASSQDHPGQQAYGYTF
cdr3_nt: TGCGCCAGCAGCCAAGATCACCCCGGACAGCAGGCTTATGGCTACACCTTC

v_call: TRBV2
clone_size: -
d_call: TRBD2
j_call: TRBJ2-4
cdr3_aa: CASSGGGGIQYF
cdr3_nt: TGTGCCAGCAGTGGGGGGGGAGGTATTCAGTACTTC

v_call: TRBV20-1
clone_size: -
d_call: -
j_call: TRBJ1-2
cdr3_aa: CSARVGRGYTF
cdr3_nt: TGCAGTGCTAGAGTTGGTCGGGGCTACACCTTC

v_call: TRBV12-5
clone_size: -
d_call: -
j_call: TRBJ2-1
cdr3_aa: CASGLDRASYNEQFF
cdr3_nt: TGTGCTAGTGGTTTGGACAGGGCTTCCTACAATGAGCAGTTCTTC

v_call: TRBV18
clone_size: -
d_call: TRBD1
j_call: TRBJ1-1
cdr3_aa: CASSLRTGPNTEAFF
cdr3_nt: TGTGCCAGCTCACTCCGGACAGGGCCGAACACTGAAGCTTTCTTT

v_call: TRBV28
clone_size: -
d_call: -
j_call: TRBJ1-1
cdr3_aa: CASSLLGRRVEAFF
cdr3_nt: TGTGCCAGCAGTTTGCTCGGGAGAAGAGTCGAAGCTTTCTTT

v_call: TRBV25-1
clone_size: -
d_call: -
j_call: TRBJ2-7
cdr3_aa: CASTLGGYEQYF
cdr3_nt: TGTGCCAGCACCCTGGGAGGCTACGAGCAGTACTTC

v_call: TRBV9
clone_size: once
d_call: TRBD1
j_call: TRBJ2-7
cdr3_aa: CASSVEGTGGEQYF
cdr3_nt: TGTGCCAGCAGCGTAGAGGGGACAGGCGGCGAGCAGTACTTC

v_call: TRBV19
clone_size: -
d_call: TRBD2
j_call: TRBJ2-3
cdr3_aa: CASRSRGTSGGHSTDTQYF
cdr3_nt: TGTGCCAGTAGATCAAGGGGGACTAGCGGGGGGCACAGCACAGATACGCAGTATTTT

v_call: TRBV4-1
clone_size: -
d_call: -
j_call: TRBJ2-3
cdr3_aa: CASSRTHQRALTDTQYF
cdr3_nt: TGCGCCAGCAGCCGCACTCACCAGCGGGCACTCACAGATACGCAGTATTTT

v_call: TRBV11-2
clone_size: -
d_call: TRBD1
j_call: TRBJ1-4
cdr3_aa: CASRTGSTNEKLFF
cdr3_nt: TGTGCCAGCAGGACAGGGAGCACTAATGAAAAACTGTTTTTT

v_call: TRBV6-6
clone_size: -
d_call: TRBD1
j_call: TRBJ1-2
cdr3_aa: CASRRQGLDGYTF
cdr3_nt: TGTGCCAGCAGGAGACAGGGTTTGGATGGCTACACCTTC

v_call: TRBV3-1/TRBV3-2
clone_size: -
d_call: TRBD1
j_call: TRBJ2-7
cdr3_aa: CASSQTGVEQYF
cdr3_nt: TGTGCCAGCAGCCAAACAGGGGTCGAGCAGTACTTC

v_call: TRBV6-6
clone_size: -
d_call: TRBD1
j_call: TRBJ1-2
cdr3_aa: CASTAGTETNYGYTF
cdr3_nt: TGTGCCAGCACCGCCGGGACAGAGACTAACTATGGCTACACCTTC

v_call: TRBV6-1
clone_size: -
d_call: -
j_call: TRBJ2-7
cdr3_aa: CASSELPWSYEQYF
cdr3_nt: TGTGCCAGCAGTGAACTACCGTGGTCCTACGAGCAGTACTTC

v_call: TRBV19
clone_size: -
d_call: TRBD2
j_call: TRBJ2-5
cdr3_aa: CASSIRVSGRVQETQYF
cdr3_nt: TGTGCCAGTAGTATTCGAGTCAGCGGGAGGGTACAAGAGACCCAGTACTTC

v_call: TRBV5-1
clone_size: -
d_call: -
j_call: TRBJ2-1
cdr3_aa: CASSFGGAGYNEQFF
cdr3_nt: TGCGCCAGCAGCTTCGGAGGAGCCGGCTACAATGAGCAGTTCTTC

v_call: TRBV11-2
clone_size: -
d_call: TRBD1
j_call: TRBJ1-5
cdr3_aa: CASSLARPSAGGRNQPQHF
cdr3_nt: TGTGCCAGCAGCTTAGCCCGCCCCTCAGCAGGGGGTCGTAATCAGCCCCAGCATTTT

v_call: TRBV28
clone_size: -
d_call: TRBD1
j_call: TRBJ2-2
cdr3_aa: CASSQQGGTGELFF
cdr3_nt: TGTGCCAGCAGCCAACAGGGGGGCACCGGGGAGCTGTTTTTT